This is a list of T cell receptor beta chains from one sample in a study of metastatic and nonmetastatic thyroid tumors. TCRdb recomputed clones from the PCR reads via MiXCR. Found here are approximately 6,400 clones, over 2.5% of them singletons; the top ten hold 16%. The specimen was tumor tissue. Receptors were obtained from a female donor with papillary thyroid cancer or a benign thyroid nodule (not recorded which). Some clones in this sample may be carry-over from other donors' samples. CDR3s include the opening cysteine and the closing phenylalanine or tryptophan. The D gene is left open where the match is weak. Clone size is shown for a subset of rows, as once, few, many or a class of expanded clone.

>TRBV27|few|.|TRBJ2-1
CASSLLGASSYNEQFF
TGTGCCAGCAGTTTGTTGGGGGCGAGCTCCTACAACGAGCAGTTCTTC
>TRBV7-2|medium-sized|TRBD2|TRBJ2-1
CASSLMLAGEHREQFF
TGTGCCAGCAGCTTAATGCTAGCGGGAGAACATAGGGAGCAGTTCTTC
>TRBV11-3|medium-sized|.|TRBJ2-7
CASSSSGGLGSYEQYF
TGTGCCAGCAGCTCTAGTGGCGGGCTCGGCTCCTACGAGCAGTACTTC
>TRBV25-1|many|.|TRBJ1-1
CASSESLGAQLKAFF
TGTGCCAGCAGTGAATCCCTGGGGGCGCAACTAAAAGCTTTCTTT
>TRBV6-1|many|.|TRBJ2-7
CATIAETNYEQYF
TGTGCCACCATAGCGGAAACGAACTACGAGCAGTACTTC
>TRBV12-3/TRBV12-4|medium-sized|.|TRBJ1-1
CASSFPENTEAFF
TGTGCCAGCAGTTTTCCCGAAAACACTGAAGCTTTCTTT
>TRBV7-3|medium-sized|TRBD2|TRBJ2-1
CASSLKGPTSGRTINEQFF
TGTGCCAGCAGCTTAAAAGGGCCGACTAGCGGGAGAACGATCAATGAGCAGTTCTTC
>TRBV5-1|medium-sized|TRBD1|TRBJ1-3
CASSLDRGGNTIYF
TGCGCCAGCAGCTTGGACAGGGGAGGAAACACCATATATTTT
>TRBV11-2|medium-sized|.|TRBJ2-3
CASSLAIGDTQYF
TGTGCCAGCAGCTTAGCCATCGGAGATACGCAGTATTTT
>TRBV18|many|.|TRBJ2-2
CASSFGTDNTGELFF
TGTGCCAGCTCATTCGGGACTGATAACACCGGGGAGCTGTTTTTT
>TRBV9|medium-sized|TRBD2|TRBJ2-3
CASSLNWGAGTDTQYF
TGTGCCAGCAGCCTCAATTGGGGAGCGGGAACAGATACGCAGTATTTT
>TRBV12-5|.|.|TRBJ1-5
CASGLVLGVTSNQPQHF
TGTGCTAGTGGTTTGGTACTAGGGGTTACGAGCAATCAGCCCCAGCATTTT
>TRBV20-1|.|TRBD2|TRBJ2-7
CSARDSGTSWFYEQYF
TGCAGTGCTAGAGATTCCGGGACTAGCTGGTTTTACGAGCAGTACTTC
>TRBV12-5|medium-sized|TRBD1|TRBJ2-1
CASGLELGQGSNEQFF
TGTGCTAGTGGTTTGGAACTGGGACAGGGAAGCAATGAGCAGTTCTTC
>TRBV9|medium-sized|TRBD1|TRBJ2-2
CASSVPGQGAFGELFF
TGTGCCAGCAGCGTCCCGGGACAGGGGGCGTTCGGGGAGCTGTTTTTT
>TRBV6-1|medium-sized|.|TRBJ2-5
CASSKEGQEAQYF
TGTGCCAGCAGCAAGGAGGGGCAGGAGGCCCAGTACTTC
>TRBV20-1|many|.|TRBJ1-1
CSATKGGMNTEAFF
TGCAGTGCTACTAAAGGGGGGATGAACACTGAAGCTTTCTTT
>TRBV28|many|TRBD2|TRBJ2-1
CASSLLAGGLKQFF
TGTGCCAGCAGTTTACTAGCGGGGGGCTTAAAGCAGTTCTTC
>TRBV6-1|.|TRBD2|TRBJ2-1
CASRYDSGAIEQFF
TGTGCCAGCAGATACGACAGCGGGGCCATTGAGCAGTTCTTC
>TRBV2|.|.|TRBJ2-5
CASSRDRLRRNEQYF
TGTGCCAGCAGTCGAGACAGACTGAGGCGCAATGAGCAGTACTTC
>TRBV5-1|many|TRBD2|TRBJ2-5
CASSFLAGHSETQYF
TGCGCCAGCAGCTTCCTAGCGGGACACTCGGAGACCCAGTACTTC
>TRBV19|many|.|TRBJ2-3
CASNDGGLDTQYF
TGTGCCAGTAATGACGGGGGTTTGGATACGCAGTATTTT
>TRBV5-1|medium-sized|.|TRBJ2-7
CASSLAGVGEQYF
TGCGCCAGCAGCTTGGCGGGAGTGGGCGAGCAGTACTTC
>TRBV28|medium-sized|TRBD1|TRBJ2-2
CASRTGVGELFF
TGTGCCAGCAGGACAGGGGTCGGGGAGCTGTTTTTT
>TRBV5-1|many|.|TRBJ1-4
CASSPGQGLEKLFF
TGCGCCAGCAGCCCGGGTCAGGGCCTAGAAAAACTGTTTTTT
>TRBV5-1|medium-sized|.|TRBJ1-4
CASSLGIADEKLFF
TGCGCCAGCAGCTTGGGTATTGCGGATGAAAAACTGTTTTTT
>TRBV6-1|medium-sized|.|TRBJ1-1
CASSITRNTEAFF
TGTGCCAGCAGTATTACACGGAACACTGAAGCTTTCTTT
>TRBV5-1|many|.|TRBJ2-4
CASSDLGLAKNIQYF
TGCGCCAGCAGCGACCTGGGACTAGCCAAAAACATTCAGTACTTC
>TRBV12-3/TRBV12-4|medium-sized|.|TRBJ1-2
CASSYYSNYGYTF
TGTGCCAGCAGTTACTACAGTAACTATGGCTACACCTTC